This entry lists 25 T cell receptor beta chains sequenced from one sample in a study of early T cells in non-severe SARS-CoV-2 infection. TCRdb ran MiXCR on the 5' RACE reads and lists one entry per CDR3 protein. The sample holds approximately 77,000 distinct CDR3 sequences, 15% to 17% seen once. The sequencing input was whole blood. These receptors were collected from an adult who was a healthcare worker with PCR-confirmed SARS-CoV-2 infection or an uninfected control (not recorded which).

This clonotype has a single count. The chain links TRBV4-1 to TRBJ2-3, with no clear D. The CDR3 runs to 17 residues. V was cut by 2 bases and J by 2 bases, with 17 bases left in between. The germline CDR1 and CDR2 sequences are MGHRA and YSYEKL. As DNA, the CDR3 is TGCGCCAGCAGCCAAATGCGCCAGCGCGCATTCACAGATACGCAGTATTTT. The encoded protein is CASSQMRQRAFTDTQYF.

Many counts were recorded for this clonotype. The chain has TRBV3-1 and TRBJ1-1; 8 bases agree with TRBD1. V trimming: 0 bases; J trimming: 13 bases; junction bases outside the gene matches: 10. CDR3 length: 14 residues. CDR1 is LGHDT and CDR2 is YNNKEL in the germline V gene (reference sequence). The CDR3, as DNA: TGTGCCAGCAGCCAAGACCCGAGGCTGACAGGGGTTTTCTTT. Protein sequence: CASSQDPRLTGVFF. Full variable domain (outside the CDR3, taken from reference TRBV3-1 and TRBJ1-1): DTAVSQTPKYLVTQMGNDKSIKCEQNLGHDTMYWYKQDSKKFLKIMFSYNNKELIINETVPNRFSPKSPDKAHLNLHINSLELGDSAVYFCASSQDPRLTGVFFGQGTRLTVV.

This clonotype has a count of ten or more. The chain couples TRBV29-1 to TRBJ1-2, with 7 bases matching TRBD1. In germline, CDR1 is SQVTM, CDR2 ANQGSEA. The J segment lost 6 bases and the V segment lost 1 base, leaving 8 bases of the junction unmatched. This CDR3 is built from 14 residues. The chain's CDR3 is CSVEVPGTVHGYTF. The CDR3 DNA reads as TGCAGCGTTGAAGTCCCCGGGACAGTCCATGGCTACACCTTC.

This chain joins TRBV7-9 and TRBJ2-1; D not resolved. Per the germline V gene, CDR1 is SEHNR and CDR2 is FQNEAQ (reference sequence). The CDR3 spans 15 residues. Trimming removed 2 bases at V and 8 bases at J, with 16 bases between. In DNA form, the CDR3 reads TGTGCCAGCAGCTTAACTTTAGGTGGAAAGGATGAGCAGTTCTTC. Its translation is CASSLTLGGKDEQFF.

This clonotype has a handful of counts. The J gene is TRBJ2-5, the V gene TRBV2; D is unclear. The CDR3 has 13 residues. Germline V lookup: CDR1 SNHLY, CDR2 FYNNEI. Trimming took off 5 bases at V and 2 bases at J, with 9 bases between the two ends. The CDR3 here is CASSREWQETQYF. The CDR3 bases are TGTGCCAGCAGTCGAGAGTGGCAAGAGACCCAGTACTTC.

The chain links TRBV9 to TRBJ2-7, with D unresolved. Trimming shortened V by 0 bases and J by 0 bases, and 13 bases separated the two germline ends. CDR3 length equals 16 residues. Per germline, CDR1 SGDLS and CDR2 YYNGEE. Written as DNA, the CDR3 is TGTGCCAGCAGCGTAGTGGACGCGTATCCCTCCTACGAGCAGTACTTC. This codes for CASSVVDAYPSYEQYF.

The chain joins TRBV10-2 to TRBJ2-5; 7 bases line up with TRBD1. Germline-derived CDR1 and CDR2 are WSHSY and SAAADI. This CDR3 spans 13 amino acids. The trim removed 3 bases at V and 4 bases at J, leaving 2 bases unmatched. In nucleotides, the CDR3 is TGCGCCAGCAGTGAACAGGGGCGAGAGACCCAGTACTTC. The encoded protein is CASSEQGRETQYF.

This clonotype was detected ten times or more. The gene calls are TRBV7-6 and TRBJ2-7; D not certain. The CDR3 contains 16 residues. V was trimmed by 3 bases and J by 0 bases, leaving 15 bases between them. Germline V gene sequence: CDR1 SGHVS, CDR2 FNYEAQ. The CDR3 DNA reads as TGTGCCAGCAGCTTCCCCGCCGGGCCTAGCTCCTACGAGCAGTACTTC. It translates to CASSFPAGPSSYEQYF.

The chain has TRBV28 and TRBJ2-7; weak D call: TRBD1 (6 bases). Trimming took off 2 bases at V and 1 base at J, with 9 bases between the two ends. This CDR3 comprises 14 residues. Germline V gene sequence: CDR1 MDHEN, CDR2 SYDVKM. This chain's CDR3 is CASSLIGQSYEQYF. The CDR3 bases are TGTGCCAGCAGTTTAATCGGACAGTCCTACGAGCAGTACTTC.

This clonotype was seen at least ten times. The chain employs TRBV20-1 and TRBJ2-5; TRBD2 is a possible D gene (6 bases). Per the germline V gene, CDR1 is DFQATT and CDR2 is SNEGSKA (reference sequence). V lost 1 base and J 1 base, leaving 13 bases between the germline ends. The CDR3 totals 15 residues. CDR3 residues: CSARGPQTSQETQYF. In DNA form, the CDR3 reads TGCAGTGCTAGAGGGCCCCAGACTAGCCAAGAGACCCAGTACTTC.

This chain links TRBV20-1 with TRBJ2-7; 7 bases are shared with TRBD2. This CDR3 spans 13 amino acids. The V gene's germline CDR1 is DFQATT and CDR2 SNEGSKA (reference sequence). Trimming cost V 1 base and J 5 bases; bases outside gene matches: 5. The CDR3 spells CSARGRGTHEQYF. The DNA for the CDR3 is TGCAGTGCTAGAGGGCGGGGGACCCACGAGCAGTACTTC.

Only a few counts were recorded for this clonotype. The J gene is TRBJ1-6, the V gene TRBV12-3 or TRBV12-4, with 7 bases lining up with TRBD1. Unmatched junction bases numbered 7, after V lost 5 bases and J lost 6 bases. This CDR3 contains 15 residues. CDR3: CASSARQGANSPLHF. In DNA form, the CDR3 reads TGTGCCAGCAGTGCTCGACAGGGAGCTAATTCACCCCTCCACTTT.

Concerning this clonotype: A read error may explain this, as a much larger clone is one base away. This rearrangement joins TRBV20-1 to TRBJ2-5; TRBD2 matches 7 bases. The V and J ends lost 0 bases and 3 bases, in that order; junction bases with no gene match: 10. Germline V lookup: CDR1 DFQATT, CDR2 SNEGSKA (reference sequence). CDR3 length equals 16 residues. CDR3 in DNA: TGCAGTGCTAGAGATTATCAATCCAGCGGGAAAGAGACCCAGTACTTC. It translates to CSARDYQSSGKETQYF.

J is TRBJ2-1 and V is TRBV13; 11 bases line up with TRBD2. Germline loops: CDR1 PRHDT, CDR2 FYEKMQ (reference sequence). There are 15 residues in the CDR3. V was pared by 5 bases and J by 5 bases, with 5 bases of the junction left unmatched. For the CDR3, the DNA is TGTGCCAGCAGCCGCACTAGCGGGAGCCACAATGAGCAGTTCTTC. Residues: CASSRTSGSHNEQFF.

This chain joins TRBV30 and TRBJ1-1, with D perhaps TRBD1 (5 bases). V was clipped by 4 bases and J by 5 bases, with 11 bases between them. The germline V gene encodes CDR1 GTSNPN and CDR2 SVGIG (reference sequence). The CDR3 extends over 12 amino acids. CDR3 sequence: CAWIRGRTEAFF. DNA for the CDR3: TGTGCCTGGATTCGGGGCAGAACTGAAGCTTTCTTT. The variable domain in full, completed from reference TRBV30 and TRBJ1-1, reads SQTIHQWPATLVQPVGSPLSLECTVEGTSNPNLYWYRQAAGRGLQLLFYSVGIGQISSEVPQNLSASRPQDRQFILSSKKLLLSDSGFYLCAWIRGRTEAFFGQGTRLTVV.

This clonotype was counted a few times. The J gene is TRBJ1-3, the V gene TRBV10-3; unclear D gene. Germline CDR1 ENHRY, CDR2 SYGVKD. V was pared by 5 bases and J by 1 base, with 9 bases between. CDR3 length: 14 residues. The DNA of the CDR3 is TGTGCCATCAGTCCTCAAATTTCTGGAAACACCATATATTTT. Residues: CAISPQISGNTIYF.

This chain connects TRBV5-1 to TRBJ1-2, with no clear D. The CDR3 sequence is 13 residues long. Per germline, CDR1 SGHRS and CDR2 YFSETQ. Trimming took 0 bases from V and 4 from J, leaving 7 bases between them. This CDR3 is CASSLAGSYGYTF. CDR3 coding DNA: TGCGCCAGCAGCTTGGCGGGGTCCTATGGCTACACCTTC.

This clonotype was observed a handful of times. The genes are TRBV20-1 and TRBJ2-7, with 12 bases aligning to TRBD1. Trimming removed 5 bases from V and 7 bases from J; junction bases left unmatched: 6. Germline V gene data show CDR1 as DFQATT and CDR2 as SNEGSKA (reference sequence). The CDR3 extends over 13 amino acids. CDR3 sequence (DNA): TGCAGTGCTGTGGGACAGGGGGCTGGGGAGCAGTACTTC. Translated: CSAVGQGAGEQYF.

V usage is TRBV7-6 and J usage is TRBJ2-2, with 12 bases lining up with TRBD2. The germline gives CDR1 SGHVS, CDR2 FNYEAQ. Losses at the gene ends were 8 bases for V and 4 bases for J; bases not matched to a gene: 5. The CDR3 covers 15 residues. CDR3 sequence: CASFLAGGVTGELFF. CDR3 DNA: TGTGCCAGCTTTCTAGCGGGAGGGGTCACCGGGGAGCTGTTTTTT.

There are many counts of this clonotype. V is TRBV6-5 and J is TRBJ1-3; D might be TRBD1 (5 bases). CDR1 is MNHEY and CDR2 is SVGAGI in the germline V gene. The CDR3 is made up of 15 amino acids. V was trimmed by 5 bases and J by 0 bases, leaving 11 bases between them. The CDR3 DNA sequence: TGTGCCAGCAGTAGACAGCAAAGCTCTGGAAACACCATATATTTT. Translating it yields CASSRQQSSGNTIYF.

This chain links TRBV6-6 with TRBJ2-7; possibly TRBD1 for D (7 bases). Germline V gene lookup returns CDR1 MNHNY and CDR2 SVGAGI (reference sequence). Between the trimmed V and J ends, which lost 7 bases and 6 bases, there was a span of 10 bases. The CDR3 has 11 amino acids. The CDR3 reads CASTQGGEQYF. DNA of the CDR3: TGTGCCAGCACTCAGGGGGGCGAGCAGTACTTC.

The chain recombines TRBV6-5 with TRBJ1-2; 9 bases line up with TRBD1. Germline CDR1 MNHEY, CDR2 SVGAGI. The CDR3 loop spans 14 amino acids. J was trimmed by 1 base and V by 8 bases; bases with no gene match: 5. In DNA, the CDR3 is TGTGCCAGCGCCGGGACAGGGATTAACTATGGCTACACCTTC. Protein: CASAGTGINYGYTF.

This clonotype has more than one count but fewer than ten. The J gene is TRBJ1-5, the V gene TRBV19; weak D call: TRBD1 (6 bases). Trimming took off 6 bases at V and 0 bases at J, with 18 bases between the two ends. Germline-derived CDR1 and CDR2 are LNHDA and SQIVND (reference sequence). The CDR3 totals 17 residues. CDR3 sequence reads: CASSANRDKISNQPQHF. The CDR3 DNA reads TGTGCCAGTAGCGCCAACAGGGATAAAATTAGCAATCAGCCCCAGCATTTT. The full variable domain, rest sourced from reference TRBV19 and TRBJ1-5, is DGGITQSPKYLFRKEGQNVTLSCEQNLNHDAMYWYRQDPGQGLRLIYYSQIVNDFQKGDIAEGYSVSREKKESFPLTVTSAQKNPTAFYLCASSANRDKISNQPQHFGDGTRLSIL.

This chain connects TRBV7-9 to TRBJ2-7; tentatively, D is TRBD1 (5 bases). CDR3 length equals 13 residues. Germline assignment: CDR1 SEHNR and CDR2 FQNEAQ (reference sequence). V was pared by 5 bases and J by 6 bases, with 14 bases between. This CDR3 is CASSPVGAGEQYF. CDR3 coding DNA: TGTGCCAGCAGCCCGGTAGGGGCCGGCGAGCAGTACTTC.

This clonotype was counted at least ten times. The chain couples TRBV29-1 to TRBJ1-5; D is undetermined. The germline CDR1 and CDR2 sequences are SQVTM and ANQGSEA. The CDR3 has 12 residues. The germline V and J ends were trimmed by 1 base and 11 bases, with 12 bases remaining between them. The CDR3 sequence is CSVEVGSRAQHF. The CDR3, as DNA: TGCAGCGTTGAAGTCGGGAGCCGGGCCCAGCATTTT.